Sequencing of this TCR beta chain was carried out in a study of T cells in Graves' hyperthyroidism and ophthalmopathy. Study findings and constraints: Most clonotypes that expanded in the thyroid above 0.001 also showed up in blood.

Ten or more counts support this clonotype. Its antigen is currently unknown. RNA transcripts were the template for amplifying TCR beta CDR3 regions. HTBI primers were employed in a first-round RT-PCR of the TCR CDR3. TCRdb processed the multiplex PCR reads anew with MiXCR; each CDR3 protein has one entry. The sample lists fewer than 750,000 distinct CDR3 sequences, more than 45% seen once, with approximately 8.4% in the top ten. This CDR3 is 15 amino acids long. In germline, CDR1 is PRHDT, CDR2 FYEKMQ (reference sequence). The V and J ends lost 2 bases and 4 bases, in that order; junction bases with no gene match: 7.

The chain is built from TRBV13 and TRBJ2-5; 7 bases align to TRBD2. The sequence derives from a woman aged 18-35 years with Graves' hyperthyroidism. Sequencing was carried out using peripheral blood or thyroid tissue (not recorded which). The CDR3, as DNA: TGTGCCAGCAGCTTATTAGGCGGGGGTGGAGAGACCCAGTACTTC. This encodes CASSLLGGGGETQYF.